The source of this TCR beta chain is a study of identical twins. Findings of the study overall: Rather than following the same donors, the conclusions depended on cross-sectional statistical analysis.

On this clonotype itself: Its target is unknown.

The CDR3 totals 14 residues. V was clipped by 2 bases and J by 2 bases, with 10 bases between them. It was template switching that added a universal primer site, and there were unique molecular identifiers on the cDNA. TCRdb reanalysed the 5' RACE reads using MiXCR and keeps one entry per CDR3 protein. The sample contains about 890,000 distinct CDR3 sequences, roughly an eighth of which appear only once. This sample also belongs to another study, concerning yellow fever vaccine responses in identical twins.

The sequencing sample was made of PBMCs. The rearrangement uses TRBV12-3 or TRBV12-4 and TRBJ2-7, with D tentatively TRBD1 (6 bases). This TCR was recovered from a woman aged 18-35 years in good health. In DNA form, the CDR3 reads TGTGCCAGCAGTTTAAACAGGGTTGCCTACGAGCAGTACTTC. This codes for CASSLNRVAYEQYF.